The present T cell receptor beta chain was sequenced within a study of tumor and adjacent non-tumor tissue in lung cancer. The library came from three nested PCR rounds adapted from ARM-PCR protocols. TCRdb itself ran the multiplex PCR reads through MiXCR, one entry per CDR3 protein. The repertoire has about 200,000 distinct CDR3 sequences, 71% of them found once; the top ten carry 20% to 25%. The V end lost 4 bases, the J end lost 8 bases, and 14 bases lay between the germline ends. CDR1 and CDR2 (germline): LGHNA, YSLEER. This CDR3 contains 14 residues. No cell sorting was done before RNA was extracted from the tissue.

Sequenced material: lung tumor tissue. This TCR derives from a man in his fifties or sixties with non-small cell lung cancer. The chain links TRBV4-3 to TRBJ1-4, with D possibly TRBD1 on 5 matching bases. The CDR3 region is CASSLRDGNEKLFF. The CDR3 region has the DNA TGCGCCAGCAGCCTACGGGACGGTAACGAAAAACTGTTTTTT.